This T cell receptor (beta chain) was identified in a study of regulatory T cells in long-lasting Graves disease. Study-wide context: Over 5 years of antithyroid drugs with positive TSH receptor antibodies was taken to mean persistent Graves' disease.

The length of the CDR3 is 14 residues. V shed 0 bases and J shed 5 bases, with 8 bases lying between them. Looked up from germline, CDR1 is SGHRS and CDR2 is YFSETQ. The sample's time point: persistent/refractory GD, antithyroid drugs over 5 years with positive TRAb. With RNA extracted from PBMCs as input, the TCR library was made. At least ten counts were recorded for this clonotype. The antigen is undetermined. Assembly of TCR beta libraries relied on iRepertoire HTBI primers together with Arm-PCR of CDR3 regions. TCRdb used MiXCR to reprocess the multiplex PCR reads, holding one entry per CDR3 protein. Of 350,000 to 500,000 distinct CDR3 sequences in the sample, approximately 22% were seen once. General study points: TCR diversity in persistent Graves' patients was below that of newly diagnosed ones. Persistent disease was characterized by preferential usage of TRBV28, TRBJ1-2 and TRBJ2-5. Peripheral blood alone, not thyroid tissue, underwent study.

The sample here was peripheral blood mononuclear cells (PBMCs), taken when the disease was refractory, from a patient treated with antithyroid drugs. This clonotype was sampled from a female donor with Graves disease. The chain links TRBV5-1 to TRBJ1-4; D not resolved. CDR3 in DNA: TGCGCCAGCAGCTTGGAGGTGGGAAATGAAAAACTGTTTTTT. It specifies CASSLEVGNEKLFF.